Each of the 7 T cell receptor beta chains below was sequenced from the same sample in a study of a mutant IDH1 vaccine in newly diagnosed glioma (dated by TCRdb to about 2021). No antigen is known for these receptors. The library was produced with the immunoSEQ multiplex PCR assay. Not all clones reach the TCRdb copy of this immuneACCESS table, which keeps in-frame sequences only. Checked studies attribute under half of the gap to unresolved V genes and leave the rest unexplained. Recorded for this sample are about 46,000 clones; roughly 92% of them occurred a single time. The ten largest account for 2% to 2.5% of the sample. This sample's time point label indicates: week 35, safety follow-up. Each vaccine dose was 300 ug of a 20-mer mutant IDH1 peptide in Montanide, given subcutaneously with topical imiquimod. The source was PBMCs, collected from a glioma patient whose treatment included an IDH1 peptide vaccine. The receptor source for this set is a man aged 45-65 years with glioma.

The chain joins TRBV10-3 to TRBJ1-2, with D unclear. Between the trimmed V and J ends, which lost 6 bases and 3 bases, there was a span of 8 bases. CDR3 size: 12 residues. From germline, CDR1 is ENHRY and CDR2 SYGVKD. In nucleotides, the CDR3 is TGTGCCATCAGCAAGGGAGACTATGGCTACACCTTC. Its protein product is CAISKGDYGYTF.

Of note for this clone: The sample has other DNA sequences that encode this CDR3 too. The V call is TRBV2, the J call TRBJ2-2; D unclear. CDR1 SNHLY and CDR2 FYNNEI come from the germline V gene. V dropped 3 bases and J dropped 0 bases, with 11 bases sitting between them. This CDR3 has 16 amino acids. The CDR3 DNA reads as TGTGCCAGCAGTGAGCCAGGATTGACGAACACCGGGGAGCTGTTTTTT. Protein product: CASSEPGLTNTGELFF.

The V and J genes are TRBV27 and TRBJ2-6; D might be TRBD1 or TRBD2, each matching 5 bases. Trimming cost V 3 bases and J 0 bases, with 6 bases left between them. CDR1 and CDR2 from the germline V gene are MNHEY and SMNVEV (reference sequence). This CDR3 comprises 15 residues. CDR3 DNA sequence: TGTGCCAGCAGTTTCGGGGCCTCTGGGGCCAACGTCCTGACTTTC. Translation gives CASSFGASGANVLTF. The whole variable domain, filled in from reference TRBV27 and TRBJ2-6, reads EAQVTQNPRYLITVTGKKLTVTCSQNMNHEYMSWYRQDPGLGLRQIYYSMNVEVTDKGDVPEGYKVSRKEKRNFPLILESPSPNQTSLYFCASSFGASGANVLTFGAGSRLTVL.

V is TRBV11-2 and J is TRBJ2-5; D possibly corresponds to TRBD1 (5 bases). The length of the CDR3 is 13 residues. V shed 3 bases and J shed 4 bases, with 9 bases lying between them. Germline CDR1 reads SGHAT; CDR2 reads FQNNGV. The CDR3: CASSFGAGETQYF. The CDR3 DNA is TGTGCCAGCAGCTTTGGGGCAGGAGAGACCCAGTACTTC.

This chain connects TRBV27 to TRBJ1-4; 8 bases line up with TRBD1. V lost 3 bases, J lost 8 bases, and 8 bases stayed unmatched. The CDR3 covers 15 residues. Germline-derived CDR1 and CDR2 are MNHEY and SMNVEV (reference sequence). The DNA of the CDR3 is TGTGCCAGCAGTTTCTTAGGGACAGGTCTCGAAAAACTGTTTTTT. This sequence encodes CASSFLGTGLEKLFF.

The chain employs TRBV7-2 and TRBJ2-5, with D hard to call. The length of the CDR3 is 11 residues. Germline lookup yields CDR1 SGHTA and CDR2 FQGNSA. The V end lost 5 bases, the J end lost 1 base, and 2 bases lay between the germline ends. Here the CDR3 reads CASSPQETQYF. Here the CDR3 DNA reads TGTGCCAGCAGCCCCCAAGAGACCCAGTACTTC.

This clone was detected a few times. The chain employs TRBV25-1 and TRBJ1-5, with D unresolved. Between the trimmed V and J ends, which lost 0 bases and 5 bases, there was a span of 17 bases. The CDR3 is 17 amino acids. The V gene's germline CDR1 is MGHDK and CDR2 SYGVNS. CDR3 region: CASSEYSPRVRDQPQHF. CDR3 coding DNA: TGTGCCAGCAGTGAATACTCTCCTAGGGTAAGGGATCAGCCCCAGCATTTT. Full variable domain (remainder filled in from reference TRBV25-1 and TRBJ1-5): EADIYQTPRYLVIGTGKKITLECSQTMGHDKMYWYQQDPGMELHLIHYSYGVNSTEKGDLSSESTVSRIRTEHFPLTLESARPSHTSQYLCASSEYSPRVRDQPQHFGDGTRLSIL.